This section outlines one TCR beta chain sequence together with its context. Method: immunoSEQ multiplex PCR; TCRdb's copy keeps in-frame clones and lacks some. Of about 310,000 clones in the sample, roughly 89% were seen once. The source of the sample is a study of blood T cell repertoires in COVID-19. Study at large: Both acute and convalescent COVID-19 samples were obtained from the United States, Italy and Spain. In each case, the material was cDNA or gDNA derived from T cells, B-cell-depleted T cells, or PBMCs.

CDR3 size: 15 residues. V was clipped by 3 bases and J by 8 bases, with 18 bases between them. Germline V CDR1 and CDR2: ENHRY, SYGVKD. The sequence came from a woman between 25 and 40 years old who had recovered from COVID-19. The chain couples TRBV10-3 to TRBJ2-3; the D gene is possibly TRBD2 (6 bases). The sample consisted of PBMCs or T cells enriched from blood (not recorded which). CDR3 coding DNA: TGTGCCATCAGTGATCCGGCGGGGTCACAAGGTACGCAGTATTTT. Its translation: CAISDPAGSQGTQYF.